Described below is a single T cell receptor beta chain sequence and its context. Its antigen is not yet known. No much larger clone is present one base from it, and per-base qualities are unavailable. CDR1 and CDR2 are drawn from the germline V gene: SQVTM, ANQGSEA. There are 14 amino acids in the CDR3, from cysteine to phenylalanine inclusive. CDR3 DNA only is kept here, 42 bases in frame from base 1. Deletion took 4 bases off V and 2 bases off J, with a span of 15 bases between the germline ends. CD8 naive samples were CD45RO-negative cells positively selected for CCR7, giving a CD45RA+CCR7+ population that excluded TemRA cells. Healthy HIV-negative adults with no recently reported acute infections or vaccinations were included as donors. Every donor was a Caucasian adult living in Nashville, Tennessee, USA. After blood collection by leukapheresis, PBMCs were isolated using Ficoll-Histopaque density gradient centrifugation and then cryopreserved in the vapor phase of liquid nitrogen. Analytical flow cytometry was used to check the purity and quantity of each magnetically sorted T cell population. From each sorted fraction, genomic DNA was isolated and quantified by UV absorbance on a Nanodrop 2000c.

The data originate from a study of shared clonotypes between healthy human individuals (dated by TCRdb to the early 2020s). Study-wide context: The cohort included three men and a couple of women between 18 and 49 years of age. For each donor, CD4 naive and CD4 memory were each run on three plates, CD8 naive on two plates, and CD8 memory on one plate. Blood TCR repertoires of roughly five healthy adults were deeply sequenced to estimate repertoire size and the extent of clonotype sharing between individuals. To increase sequencing depth and limit assay-specific biases, TCR repertoire library preparation and sequencing were carried out by different laboratories using diverse techniques. Each donor's leukapheresis produced roughly between roughly 0.9 and 8.9 billion PBMCs.

TCR CDR3 regions were amplified from genomic DNA by multiplex PCR using the deep immunoSEQ assay. Extracted genomic DNA from each cell subset was spread evenly across all wells of several immunoSEQ 96-well plates, with each plate serving as a replicate. Each replicate PCR for sorted subsets received 150 to 250 ng genomic DNA, equal to about 30,000 T cell genomes. Purified libraries were quantified with a Qubit 3.0 fluorometer, sized on a Bioanalyzer 2100, and re-quantified with the KAPA Library Quantification kit. Each immunoSEQ 96-well plate was sequenced on its own single-read 150-cycle Illumina NextSeq 550 flow cell. In the authors' own workflow: Because only junctional sequences without quality scores were contained in the immunoSEQ output, filtering matching that applied to full-length reads could not be performed. To assign V/J genes and CDR3, sequences were annotated using PyIR, a Python wrapper for IgBLAST v1.9, with IMGT germline references. Reads were removed for weak V/J assignments (E-value above 1e-6), missing CDR3, stop codons, out-of-frame junctions, or ambiguous translated residues. A V3J clonotype was defined by an identical inferred V gene, J gene, and CDR3 amino acid sequence. The percentage overlap between two repertoires was calculated by dividing the number of shared unique clonotypes by the size of the smaller repertoire. Richness of each repertoire was evaluated using RTK rarefaction, the Chao1 estimator, and Recon v2.1 estimates of unobserved clonotypes. Generation probabilities were computed with OLGA for all TCRbeta clonotypes obtained by the gDNA method from a handful of donors. In TCRdb, the immuneACCESS table is reduced to in-frame sequences with V and J assigned. These tables do not hold every clone; where another copy was compared, an unresolved V gene accounts for under half, and the others remain unexplained. From that table come the V and J calls and clone size; the DNA was used to work out D and trimming. Counted in this sample were some 2.1 million clones; around 93% of them appeared once. Under 2% of the sample is taken by the ten largest.

The paper as a whole reports these results and caveats: Estimated clonotype richness was generally larger for naive than for memory subsets. Compared with non-shared clonotypes, clonotypes shared by all four sorted-subset donors had higher generation probabilities. Even with the large sequencing depth, rarefaction of the sorted-subset datasets indicated that sequencing was incomplete. The genetic and exposure-history diversity represented was limited by the small number of donors. Pairwise subsampling led to the expectation that sequencing depth would affect the degree of clonotype sharing among donors. Sharing across a few donors was observed for around 4.8% of naive CD4, 3% to 3.5% of naive CD8, roughly 2.3% of memory CD4, and around 0.4% of memory CD8 clonotypes. Sampling was restricted to blood, and TCR repertoires in tissue are likely to differ from TCR repertoires in blood.

This clonotype was obtained from a man younger than 35 in good health. Some clones in this sample may be carry-over from other donors' samples. The rearrangement joined TRBV29-1 to TRBJ2-7; the D gene is perhaps TRBD1, on 5 matching bases. Sample: naive CD8+ T cells from PBMCs. What the cell subset or site label conveys for this sample: CD45RA+CCR7+. The CDR3 corresponds to CSVGGQIDTYEQYF. In nucleotide form, the sequence is TGCAGCGTTGGGGGCCAAATTGACACCTACGAGCAGTACTTC.